One sample yielded the 11 T cell receptor beta chains listed below, sequenced in a study of control samples from healthy donors and cancer patients. Libraries were prepared by immunoSEQ multiplex PCR; TCRdb keeps only in-frame clonotypes and omits some of them. The sample shows around 68,000 clones, approximately 83% of them seen only once. The sequencing input was blood. These receptors were collected from a man between 60 and 75 years old in good health.

The chain links TRBV19 to TRBJ1-2, with D perhaps matching TRBD1 (6 bases). With 5 bases removed from V and 4 bases from J, the gap between germline ends came to 11 bases. Per the germline V gene, CDR1 is LNHDA and CDR2 is SQIVND (reference sequence). The CDR3 is 13 residues long. CDR3 coding DNA: TGTGCCAGTAGTGAACAGGGACCCTATGGCTACACCTTC. This encodes CASSEQGPYGYTF.

This clone has only one observation. V usage is TRBV7-2 and J usage is TRBJ2-1; TRBD2 is a possible D gene (5 bases). CDR1 is SGHTA, CDR2 FQGNSA, per germline. This CDR3 region has 15 residues. The V end lost 5 bases, the J end lost 6 bases, and 17 bases lay between the germline ends. CDR3 protein: CASSPGREIGNEQFF. The CDR3 DNA is TGTGCCAGCAGCCCCGGAAGGGAGATAGGCAATGAGCAGTTCTTC.

The chain links TRBV27 to TRBJ1-2, with a tentative D call TRBD1 (5 bases). The CDR3 runs to 14 residues. Germline V gene data show CDR1 as MNHEY and CDR2 as SMNVEV (reference sequence). The V end lost 8 bases, the J end lost 8 bases, and 21 bases lay between the germline ends. CDR3 bases: TGTGCCAGCGGTACCGGGCCCGGGGGAAGCGGCTACACCTTC. It encodes CASGTGPGGSGYTF.

The rearrangement links TRBV20-1 to TRBJ2-1; no reliable D call. In germline, CDR1 is DFQATT, CDR2 SNEGSKA (reference sequence). V lost 0 bases and J 4 bases, leaving 1 base between the germline ends. This CDR3 has 11 residues. Here the CDR3 DNA reads TGCAGTGCTAGAGATTACAATGAGCAGTTCTTC. This sequence encodes CSARDYNEQFF.

The gene calls are TRBV9 and TRBJ2-2; a weak D match, TRBD2 (6 bases). Between the trimmed V and J ends, which lost 9 bases and 1 base, there was a span of 19 bases. CDR3 length: 16 amino acids. CDR1 SGDLS and CDR2 YYNGEE come from the germline V gene. CDR3 protein: CATPKWVGGNTGELFF. The DNA for the CDR3 is TGTGCCACCCCAAAATGGGTGGGGGGGAACACCGGGGAGCTGTTTTTT.

The chain couples TRBV11-2 to TRBJ2-1, with 13 bases identical to TRBD2. The V gene end was trimmed by 5 bases and the J gene end by 7 bases; junction bases not matched to a gene: 8. This CDR3 has 16 amino acids. CDR1 is SGHAT and CDR2 is FQNNGV in the germline V gene. CDR3 DNA: TGTGCCAGCAGCGCACGGACTAGCGGGAGAATGAATGAGCAGTTCTTC. This sequence encodes CASSARTSGRMNEQFF.

The V call is TRBV19, the J call TRBJ1-4; D is undetermined. Trimming removed 6 bases at V and 0 bases at J, with 14 bases between. The germline gives CDR1 LNHDA, CDR2 SQIVND (reference sequence). The CDR3 is 16 amino acids. This CDR3 is CASRSRTVATNEKLFF. The CDR3 DNA reads TGTGCCAGTAGATCAAGGACGGTGGCAACTAATGAAAAACTGTTTTTT.

For the CDR3, the DNA is TGTGCCAGCAGTCACCCATCAACAGGGGATCAGCCCCAGCATTTT. It specifies CASSHPSTGDQPQHF. V gene TRBV6-2 or TRBV6-3 combines with J gene TRBJ1-5; 7 nucleotides align to TRBD1. There are 15 residues in the CDR3. Trimming cost V 5 bases and J 5 bases; bases outside gene matches: 9. Per the germline V gene, CDR1 is MNHEY and CDR2 is SVGEGT.

This clone was counted once. This sequence joins TRBV5-1 and TRBJ1-5; TRBD1 agrees at 12 bases. Germline V gene sequence: CDR1 SGHRS, CDR2 YFSETQ. This CDR3 has 15 residues. Unmatched junction bases numbered 4, after V lost 4 bases and J lost 5 bases. The CDR3 sequence: CASSPGTGGDQPQHF. The CDR3 DNA is TGCGCCAGCAGCCCCGGGACAGGGGGCGATCAGCCCCAGCATTTT. Together with reference TRBV5-1 and TRBJ1-5, the CDR3 gives the full variable domain: KAGVTQTPRYLIKTRGQQVTLSCSPISGHRSVSWYQQTPGQGLQFLFEYFSETQRNKGNFPGRFSGRQFSNSRSEMNVSTLELGDSALYLCASSPGTGGDQPQHFGDGTRLSIL.

The chain has TRBV19 and TRBJ1-4, with D uncertain. Germline assignment: CDR1 LNHDA and CDR2 SQIVND (reference sequence). The CDR3 has 14 residues. V lost 6 bases to trimming and J lost 0 bases, with 8 bases between them. The CDR3 here is CASRPSATNEKLFF. The CDR3 bases are TGTGCCAGTAGACCTTCGGCAACTAATGAAAAACTGTTTTTT.

V and J are TRBV3-1 (or the pseudogene TRBV3-2) and TRBJ1-3; a possible D gene is TRBD1 (6 bases). With 2 bases removed from V and 4 bases from J, the gap between germline ends came to 15 bases. CDR1 LGHDT and CDR2 YNNKEL come from the germline V gene (reference sequence). CDR3 length: 16 amino acids. The chain's CDR3 is CASSQTDRLGGNTIYF. For the CDR3, the DNA is TGTGCCAGCAGCCAAACCGACAGGCTTGGAGGAAACACCATATATTTT.